A single T cell receptor (beta chain) is shown here with its context. Clinical histories supplied by participants themselves formed the basis of cohort assignment. The data were taken from a study of blood T cell repertoires in COVID-19. Study overall: Italy, Spain and the United States were the sources of the convalescent and acute COVID-19 samples.

Sequenced by immunoSEQ multiplex PCR; TCRdb stores in-frame clones only, minus some. The sample consists of hundreds of thousands of clones, roughly 90% of them appearing once. The CDR3 is 11 amino acids. This clonotype was sampled from a man aged 55 to 70 who had recovered from COVID-19. Sequenced input: PBMCs or T cells enriched from blood (not recorded which). The chain combines TRBV21-1 with TRBJ2-5; TRBD2 was called by the table and not checked on the DNA. TRBV21-1 is marked as a pseudogene. The CDR3 nucleotides read TGTGCCAGCAGTCTAAAAGAGACCCAGTACTTC. Residues: CASSLKETQYF.